The source of this T cell receptor (beta chain) is a study of T-cell reconstitution after alpha-beta-depleted transplantation in children. Unique molecular identifiers tagged the TCRbeta library. Each CDR3 protein gets one entry after TCRdb re-called the PCR reads with MiXCR. The sample includes approximately 88,000 distinct CDR3 sequences, about 12% of them seen just once. V lost 5 bases, J lost 4 bases, and 9 bases lay in between. CDR1 and CDR2 from the germline V gene are SGHVS and FQNEAQ. The CDR3 totals 14 residues. Sequenced material: PBMCs from the stem cell graft donor, taken from the stem cell graft. The TCR sequence derives from a human donor who donated a stem cell graft to a child with inherited bone marrow failure. This chain joins TRBV7-8 and TRBJ2-6; no firm D call. CDR3 residues: CASSGKRGANVLTF. CDR3 bases: TGTGCCAGCAGCGGGAAAAGAGGGGCCAACGTCCTGACTTTC.